This TCR beta chain stems from a study of Graves' ophthalmopathy and Graves' hyperthyroidism. Looking at the study overall: Investigators collected peripheral blood at initial diagnosis, before any treatment was given.

TCR beta CDR3 amplification used RNA transcripts. After a first-round RT-PCR with HTBI primers, a second-round multiplex PCR was run. A single record per CDR3 protein comes from TCRdb applying MiXCR to the multiplex PCR reads. The table has 350,000 to 400,000 distinct CDR3 sequences, about a sixth seen once. Patients were excluded if they had other autoimmune diseases or uncontrolled infections, and likewise if pregnancy or lactation applied. Physicians reached a diagnosis by relying on clinical symptoms, serum thyroxine, TRAb, thyroid ultrasound and orbital computed tomography. The authors isolated PBMCs from 8 to 10 ml of fresh peripheral blood. Germline CDR1 and CDR2: MGHRA and YSYEKL. The CDR3 extends over 16 amino acids. The J segment lost 4 bases and the V segment lost 0 bases, leaving 7 bases of the junction unmatched. This clonotype was picked up many times.

The chain combines TRBV4-1 with TRBJ1-2, with 8 nucleotides matching TRBD1. This clonotype was obtained from a woman under 30 with Graves' ophthalmopathy. The sequenced sample consisted of peripheral blood. CDR3 region: CASSQEMAGGAYGYTF. In DNA, the CDR3 is TGCGCCAGCAGCCAAGAGATGGCAGGGGGCGCCTATGGCTACACCTTC.